This T cell receptor beta chain was sequenced during a study of PD-L1 blockade in urothelial cancer. Study information: Patients commenced atezolizumab at some point between 2014 and 2015, and it was given at 1,200 mg intravenously every 3 weeks. Patients had received 0 to 3 prior chemotherapy regimens. Blood analysis was done at 3 weeks (second dose) and 6 weeks after treatment began.

Using immunoSEQ multiplex PCR, the repertoire was profiled, and TCRdb retains in-frame clones only, with some absent. The sample has 55,000 to 70,000 clones, roughly four fifths seen once. The CDR3 consists of 16 residues. Trimming left V 2 bases short and J 2 bases short, with 16 bases between. CDR1 and CDR2 (germline): SGHKS, YYEKEE (reference sequence). The TCR sequence derives from a man between 65 and 85 years old with urothelial cancer. Specimen: PBMCs, collected around atezolizumab (anti-PD-L1) treatment. V gene TRBV5-5 combines with J gene TRBJ1-2; weak D call: TRBD1 (5 bases). CDR3 sequence (DNA): TGTGCCAGCAGCTTAGGGGTGGGGGGAGGCAACTATGGCTACACCTTC. This sequence encodes CASSLGVGGGNYGYTF.